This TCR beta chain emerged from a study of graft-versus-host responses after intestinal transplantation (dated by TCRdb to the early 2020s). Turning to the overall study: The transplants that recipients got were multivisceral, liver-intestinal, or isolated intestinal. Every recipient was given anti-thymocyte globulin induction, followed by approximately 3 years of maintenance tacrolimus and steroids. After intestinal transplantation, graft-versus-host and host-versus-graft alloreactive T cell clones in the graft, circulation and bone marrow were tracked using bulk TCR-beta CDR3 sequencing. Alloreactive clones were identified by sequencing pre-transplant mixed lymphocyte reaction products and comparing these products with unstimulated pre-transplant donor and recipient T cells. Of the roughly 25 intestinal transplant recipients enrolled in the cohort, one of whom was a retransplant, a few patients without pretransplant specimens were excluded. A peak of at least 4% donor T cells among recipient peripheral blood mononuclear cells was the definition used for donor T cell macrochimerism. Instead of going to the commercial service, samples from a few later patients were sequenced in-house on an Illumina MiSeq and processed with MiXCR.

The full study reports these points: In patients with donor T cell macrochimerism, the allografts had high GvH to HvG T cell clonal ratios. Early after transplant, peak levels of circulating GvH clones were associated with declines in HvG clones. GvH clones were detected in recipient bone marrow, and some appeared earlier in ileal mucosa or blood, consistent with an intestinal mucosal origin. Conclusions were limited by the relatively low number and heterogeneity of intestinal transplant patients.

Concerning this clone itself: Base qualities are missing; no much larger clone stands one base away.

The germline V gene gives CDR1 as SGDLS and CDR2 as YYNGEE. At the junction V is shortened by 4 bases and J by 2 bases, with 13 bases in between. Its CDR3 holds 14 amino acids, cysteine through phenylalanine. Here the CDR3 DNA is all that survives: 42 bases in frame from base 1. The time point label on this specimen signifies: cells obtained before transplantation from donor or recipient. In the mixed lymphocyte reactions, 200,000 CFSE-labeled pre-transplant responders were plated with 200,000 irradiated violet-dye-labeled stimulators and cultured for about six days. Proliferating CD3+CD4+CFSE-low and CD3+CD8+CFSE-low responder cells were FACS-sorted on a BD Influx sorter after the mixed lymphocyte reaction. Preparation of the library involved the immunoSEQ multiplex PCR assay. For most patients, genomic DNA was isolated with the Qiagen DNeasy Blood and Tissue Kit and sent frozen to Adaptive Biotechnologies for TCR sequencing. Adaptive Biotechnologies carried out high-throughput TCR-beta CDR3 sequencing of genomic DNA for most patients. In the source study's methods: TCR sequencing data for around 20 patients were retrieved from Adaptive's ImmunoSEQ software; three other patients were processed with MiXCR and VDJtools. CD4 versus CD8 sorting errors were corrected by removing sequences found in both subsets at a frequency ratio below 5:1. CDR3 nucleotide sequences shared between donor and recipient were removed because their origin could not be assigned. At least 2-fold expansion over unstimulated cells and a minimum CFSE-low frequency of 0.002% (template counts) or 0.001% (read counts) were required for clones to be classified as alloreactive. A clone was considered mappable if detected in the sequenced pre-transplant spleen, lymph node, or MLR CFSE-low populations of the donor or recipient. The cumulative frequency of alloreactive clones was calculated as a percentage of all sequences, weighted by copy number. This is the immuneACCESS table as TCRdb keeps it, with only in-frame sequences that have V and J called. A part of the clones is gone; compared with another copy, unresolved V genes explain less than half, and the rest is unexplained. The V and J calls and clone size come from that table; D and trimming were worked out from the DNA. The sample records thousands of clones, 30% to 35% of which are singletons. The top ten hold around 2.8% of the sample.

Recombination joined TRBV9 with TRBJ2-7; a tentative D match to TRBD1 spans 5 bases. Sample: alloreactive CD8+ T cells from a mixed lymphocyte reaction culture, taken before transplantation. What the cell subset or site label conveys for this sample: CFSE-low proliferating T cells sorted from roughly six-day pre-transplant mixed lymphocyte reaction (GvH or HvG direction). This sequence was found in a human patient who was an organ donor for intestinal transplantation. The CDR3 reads CASSPGTGAYEQYF. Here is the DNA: TGTGCCAGCAGCCCCGGAACAGGAGCCTACGAGCAGTACTTC.